Listed below are T cell receptor beta chains from one sample, sequenced in a study of T cells in Graves' hyperthyroidism and ophthalmopathy. TCRdb re-called the multiplex PCR reads with MiXCR, one entry per CDR3 protein. The sample has a few hundred thousand distinct CDR3 sequences, approximately 13% seen once. Sequencing used blood. Receptors were obtained from a woman younger than 35 with Graves' hyperthyroidism. Both conserved end residues are part of each CDR3. The order of the fields is V gene, J gene, CDR3 protein.

v_gene: TRBV20-1
j_gene: TRBJ1-2
CDR3aa: CSATGVSYGYTF

v_gene: TRBV6-6
j_gene: TRBJ1-5
CDR3aa: CASSYSDSRNQPQHF

v_gene: TRBV7-8
j_gene: TRBJ2-7
CDR3aa: CASSLAQGEQYF

v_gene: TRBV7-6
j_gene: TRBJ2-2
CDR3aa: CASSLGPYAPSGTGELFF

v_gene: TRBV2
j_gene: TRBJ1-1
CDR3aa: CASSGRIPEAFF

v_gene: TRBV28
j_gene: TRBJ2-7
CDR3aa: CASSFFPGEMISYEQYF

v_gene: TRBV27
j_gene: TRBJ1-4
CDR3aa: CASSLSNLLGQKEKLFF

v_gene: TRBV2
j_gene: TRBJ1-2
CDR3aa: CASTVGTAANYGYTF

v_gene: TRBV6-1
j_gene: TRBJ1-5
CDR3aa: CASSEAGGENQPQHF

v_gene: TRBV24-1
j_gene: TRBJ2-1
CDR3aa: CATSDFGHEQFF

v_gene: TRBV5-1
j_gene: TRBJ1-4
CDR3aa: CASSDRDRGLEKLFF

v_gene: TRBV25-1
j_gene: TRBJ1-2
CDR3aa: CASSLMGADYGYTF

v_gene: TRBV12-3/TRBV12-4
j_gene: TRBJ2-7
CDR3aa: CASSFNGAYEQYF

v_gene: TRBV2
j_gene: TRBJ1-1
CDR3aa: CASSVFGTARTGPNTEAFF

v_gene: TRBV6-1
j_gene: TRBJ2-3
CDR3aa: CASSSRRAVGTDTQYF